This TCR beta chain is drawn from a study of T cell responses to AZD1222 COVID-19 vaccine. General study results and limits: Clonal diversity was possibly underestimated, and the donors were mostly white British, with more females.

Measured with immunoSEQ multiplex PCR; TCRdb has only the in-frame clones, and not every one. Found here are 130,000 or so clones, roughly 93% of them singletons; the top ten hold approximately 1.1%. Both about-4-week and about-12-week second-dose recipients were combined. About this clone: Its antigen is still unknown.

Germline V gene lookup returns CDR1 GTSNPN and CDR2 SVGIG (reference sequence). The CDR3 length is 15 residues. V was clipped by 3 bases and J by 6 bases; unmatched bases: 7. Here the sequenced sample was peripheral blood, taken 28 days after the second AZD1222 dose. This chain connects TRBV30 to TRBJ1-6; TRBD1 matches at 8 bases. The origin of this receptor is an adult who received the AZD1222 COVID-19 vaccine. Written as DNA, the CDR3 is TGTGCCTGGAGAATACCGGACAGGGTTAATTCACCCCTCCACTTT. Translation: CAWRIPDRVNSPLHF.